The 29 T cell receptor beta chains below all came from one sample that was sequenced in a study of blood T cell repertoires in COVID-19. TCRdb's table, derived via immunoSEQ multiplex PCR, lists solely in-frame clones and lacks some. Of about 69,000 clones listed, 90% were seen once; the top ten hold about 5%. The specimen sequenced was peripheral blood. The receptors come from a man between 45 and 60 years old with acute or convalescent COVID-19.

The gene calls are TRBV10-3 and TRBJ2-5; possible D gene TRBD2, 6 bases. Germline lookup yields CDR1 ENHRY and CDR2 SYGVKD. The CDR3 length is 15 residues. The V end lost 2 bases, the J end lost 3 bases, and 13 bases lay between the germline ends. The CDR3 reads CAISEGGIGKETQYF. CDR3 DNA: TGTGCCATCAGTGAGGGCGGGATCGGGAAAGAGACCCAGTACTTC.

This chain joins TRBV27 and TRBJ2-1; the D gene is possibly TRBD2 (6 bases). V was clipped by 6 bases and J by 5 bases, with 14 bases between them. The germline V gene encodes CDR1 MNHEY and CDR2 SMNVEV (reference sequence). CDR3 length: 14 amino acids. CDR3 in amino acids: CASSRGTVNNEQFF. CDR3 DNA: TGTGCCAGCAGCCGCGGGACTGTCAACAATGAGCAGTTCTTC.

This chain links TRBV11-3 with TRBJ1-1; no clear D gene. The germline V gene has CDR1 SGHNT and CDR2 YENEEA. Trimming left V 6 bases short and J 1 base short, with 9 bases between. The CDR3 has 13 residues. The CDR3 region is CASSVYTNTEAFF. CDR3 coding DNA: TGTGCCAGCAGTGTCTATACGAACACTGAAGCTTTCTTT.

The CDR3 sequence is CASSAAGSTEAFF. The DNA of the CDR3 is TGTGCCAGCAGCGCAGCAGGGTCGACTGAAGCTTTCTTT. The rearrangement joins TRBV11-2 to TRBJ1-1; tentatively, D is TRBD1 (5 bases). V dropped 5 bases and J dropped 5 bases, with 12 bases sitting between them. Germline V gives CDR1 SGHAT, CDR2 FQNNGV. The CDR3 has 13 amino acids.

The V gene is TRBV6-1, the J gene TRBJ2-2; TRBD2 matches 14 bases. V shed 4 bases and J 5 bases; nucleotides not matched to a gene: 6. The length of the CDR3 is 17 residues. The germline CDR1 and CDR2 sequences are MNHNS and SASEGT. CDR3 bases: TGTGCCAGCAGTGGAGGGACTAGCGGGAGCTGGACCGGGGAGCTGTTTTTT. This sequence encodes CASSGGTSGSWTGELFF.

The sample holds one count of this clone. V usage is TRBV19 and J usage is TRBJ1-1; 8 bases map to TRBD1. Germline V gives CDR1 LNHDA, CDR2 SQIVND (reference sequence). With V trimmed by 3 bases and J by 0 bases, 3 bases remained unmatched. The CDR3 covers 15 residues. The CDR3 spells CASSIRQGLNTEAFF. CDR3 in DNA: TGTGCCAGTAGTATTCGACAGGGGCTGAACACTGAAGCTTTCTTT.

V gene TRBV6-6 combines with J gene TRBJ2-3; D possibly corresponds to TRBD2 (5 bases). CDR1 and CDR2 (germline): MNHNY, SVGAGI (reference sequence). V shed 5 bases and J shed 4 bases, with 10 bases lying between them. The CDR3 loop spans 13 amino acids. Here the CDR3 reads CASSRPRADTQYF. The CDR3, as DNA: TGTGCCAGCAGTAGACCGAGGGCAGATACGCAGTATTTT.

V and J are TRBV10-3 and TRBJ2-1; 11 nucleotides align to TRBD2. The CDR3 loop spans 14 amino acids. The germline CDR1 and CDR2 sequences are ENHRY and SYGVKD. Trimming removed 3 bases from V and 10 bases from J; junction bases left unmatched: 5. CDR3 nucleotide sequence: TGTGCCATCAGTGATGTAGCGGGAGGGCAGGAGCAGTTCTTC. Protein product: CAISDVAGGQEQFF.

The chain recombines TRBV6-5 with TRBJ2-3; 8 bases agree with TRBD1. Germline V gene lookup returns CDR1 MNHEY and CDR2 SVGAGI. Unmatched junction bases numbered 7, after V lost 4 bases and J lost 7 bases. This CDR3 has 14 residues. The CDR3 region is CASSFRDRWNTQYF. In nucleotides, the CDR3 is TGTGCCAGCAGTTTCCGGGACAGGTGGAATACGCAGTATTTT.

The chain recombines TRBV11-3 with TRBJ1-1; 8 nucleotides agree with TRBD1. Germline V gives CDR1 SGHNT, CDR2 YENEEA. This CDR3 has 15 residues. With V trimmed by 5 bases and J by 8 bases, 13 bases remained unmatched. The CDR3 reads CASSPGQGPAREAFF. The CDR3, as DNA: TGTGCCAGCAGCCCTGGACAGGGCCCAGCTAGAGAAGCTTTCTTT.

This chain joins TRBV5-1 and TRBJ2-3; D may be TRBD1 (5 bases). The V gene lost 4 bases and the J gene lost 7 bases, with 25 bases spanning the gap. The CDR3 totals 17 residues. Per germline, CDR1 SGHRS and CDR2 YFSETQ. CDR3 amino acids: CASSLLSRQLSGHTQYF. CDR3 DNA sequence: TGCGCCAGCAGCCTGTTATCCAGACAGCTCTCCGGACATACGCAGTATTTT.

V usage is TRBV5-6 and J usage is TRBJ2-7; no clear D. The CDR3 runs 14 residues. Per the germline V gene, CDR1 is SGHDT and CDR2 is YYEEEE. V was clipped by 6 bases and J by 2 bases, with 15 bases between them. The CDR3 protein is CASMGSPSTYEQYF. For the CDR3, the DNA is TGTGCCAGCATGGGTAGCCCCTCCACCTACGAGCAGTACTTC.

The V gene is TRBV19, the J gene TRBJ2-1; 15 nucleotides align to TRBD2. Germline values: CDR1 LNHDA, CDR2 SQIVND (reference sequence). The length of the CDR3 is 19 residues. The J segment lost 4 bases and the V segment lost 6 bases, leaving 13 bases of the junction unmatched. The CDR3 loop reads CASRDQPGTSGRQYNEQFF. The CDR3 DNA reads as TGTGCCAGTAGGGACCAACCCGGGACTAGCGGGAGGCAATACAATGAGCAGTTCTTC.

The chain combines TRBV6-5 with TRBJ1-4, with 10 bases identical to TRBD1. The CDR3 covers 14 residues. Trimming cost V 8 bases and J 7 bases; bases outside gene matches: 7. Germline V gene data show CDR1 as MNHEY and CDR2 as SVGAGI. The CDR3 loop reads CASGDGTGVEKLFF. The CDR3 coding sequence is TGTGCCAGCGGGGACGGGACAGGGGTTGAAAAACTGTTTTTT.

The chain has TRBV5-8 and TRBJ2-5, with 9 nucleotides matching TRBD1. The CDR3 is made up of 16 amino acids. The V gene end was trimmed by 3 bases and the J gene end by 1 base; junction bases not matched to a gene: 7. Per the germline V gene, CDR1 is SGHTS and CDR2 is YDEGEE. The CDR3 DNA follows: TGTGCCAGCAGCTACTACGGGACAGGGCCCCAAGAGACCCAGTACTTC. This sequence encodes CASSYYGTGPQETQYF.

J is TRBJ2-1 and V is TRBV29-1; TRBD1 agrees at 9 bases. Germline V gene data show CDR1 as SQVTM and CDR2 as ANQGSEA. The ends lost 4 bases at V and 7 bases at J; junction bases unmatched: 8. This CDR3 spans 14 amino acids. The CDR3 is CSVAGGTGWNEQFF. For the CDR3, the DNA is TGCAGCGTTGCAGGAGGGACAGGGTGGAATGAGCAGTTCTTC.

V is TRBV9 and J is TRBJ2-1; D is possibly TRBD2 (5 bases). The germline CDR1 and CDR2 sequences are SGDLS and YYNGEE. The V and J ends lost 3 bases and 7 bases respectively, with 11 bases between them. This CDR3 spans 13 amino acids. The CDR3 here is CASSGQDWNEQFF. The CDR3 nucleotides read TGTGCCAGCAGCGGTCAGGACTGGAATGAGCAGTTCTTC.

In DNA, the CDR3 is TGTGCCAGCAGATGGACAGAACATGGCTACACCTTC. Translation gives CASRWTEHGYTF. This rearrangement joins TRBV6-5 to TRBJ1-2, with D maybe TRBD1 (6 bases). V lost 6 bases, J lost 6 bases, and 11 bases lay in between. CDR1 MNHEY and CDR2 SVGAGI come from the germline V gene. There are 12 residues in the CDR3.

The genes are TRBV30 and TRBJ1-5, with D tentatively TRBD1 (6 bases). CDR3 size: 15 residues. Per the germline V gene, CDR1 is GTSNPN and CDR2 is SVGIG (reference sequence). Trimming took 0 bases from V and 2 from J, leaving 11 bases between them. This CDR3 reads CAWSVQQGGNQPQHF. Here the CDR3 DNA reads TGTGCCTGGAGTGTACAACAGGGCGGCAATCAGCCCCAGCATTTT.

The chain carries TRBV5-1 and TRBJ2-1; 7 bases line up with TRBD1. CDR1 is SGHRS, CDR2 YFSETQ, per germline. The CDR3 spans 16 residues. Losses at the gene ends were 0 bases for V and 2 bases for J; bases not matched to a gene: 5. In nucleotides, the CDR3 is TGCGCCAGCAGCTTGGCCGGACAGGCTCCCTACAATGAGCAGTTCTTC. Amino acids: CASSLAGQAPYNEQFF.

The CDR3 spells CASSPLGTGLKSNQPQHF. The CDR3 region has the DNA TGTGCCAGCTCACCCCTCGGGACAGGGTTAAAGAGCAATCAGCCCCAGCATTTT. The rearrangement links TRBV18 to TRBJ1-5; 9 nucleotides align to TRBD1. V dropped 3 bases and J dropped 1; count of bases not matched to a gene: 10. Germline-derived CDR1 and CDR2 are KGHSH and LQKENI. The CDR3 sequence is 18 residues long.

V usage is TRBV12-5 and J usage is TRBJ1-5; D is perhaps TRBD1 (5 bases). V was shortened by 2 bases and J by 2 bases, with 13 bases between the two germline ends. The CDR3 length is 16 residues. Germline assignment: CDR1 LGHNT and CDR2 FRNRAP. The CDR3 is CASGLWTQGRNQPQHF. DNA of the CDR3: TGTGCTAGTGGTTTGTGGACCCAGGGCCGCAATCAGCCCCAGCATTTT.

The chain links TRBV4-3 to TRBJ2-7, with D possibly TRBD2 on 6 matching bases. CDR3 length equals 14 residues. Germline V gene lookup returns CDR1 LGHNA and CDR2 YSLEER. Trimming stripped 0 bases from V and 5 bases from J, with 11 bases between. The CDR3 DNA is TGCGCCAGCAGCCAAGAGGGCGGAGGGAACGAGCAGTACTTC. Residues: CASSQEGGGNEQYF.

The chain joins TRBV6-1 to TRBJ2-2; 7 bases align to TRBD2. This CDR3 is built from 15 residues. Germline-derived CDR1 and CDR2 are MNHNS and SASEGT. V was pared by 1 base and J by 13 bases, with 12 bases of the junction left unmatched. The DNA of the CDR3 is TGTGCCAGCAGTGAAGTGGGGGGGACCGTTCAATTGCTGTTTTTT. Translated, it gives CASSEVGGTVQLLFF.

The chain is built from TRBV29-1 and TRBJ2-7; TRBD2 aligns across 9 bases. Trimming took 1 base from V and 2 from J; bases not matched to a gene: 6. This CDR3 spans 15 amino acids. From germline, CDR1 is SQVTM and CDR2 ANQGSEA. The CDR3 DNA sequence: TGCAGCGTTGAAGGTTGGGCGGGAGGGCCCTACGAGCAGTACTTC. Translation: CSVEGWAGGPYEQYF.

The rearrangement uses TRBV14 and TRBJ2-1; maybe TRBD2 (5 bases). The CDR3 runs to 17 residues. CDR1 and CDR2 (germline): SGHDN, FVKESK. Trimming left V 3 bases short and J 6 bases short, with 21 bases between. CDR3 region: CASSQLPGLLVGNEQFF. The DNA of the CDR3 is TGTGCCAGCAGCCAGCTCCCGGGATTATTGGTAGGCAATGAGCAGTTCTTC. The variable domain in full, with the rest retrieved from reference TRBV14 and TRBJ2-1, is EAGVTQFPSHSVIEKGQTVTLRCDPISGHDNLYWYRRVMGKEIKFLLHFVKESKQDESGMPNNRFLAERTGGTYSTLKVQPAELEDSGVYFCASSQLPGLLVGNEQFFGPGTRLTVL.

The V call is TRBV5-1, the J call TRBJ2-3, with D unresolved. The CDR3 is 14 residues long. The V end lost 3 bases, the J end lost 3 bases, and 11 bases lay between the germline ends. Germline V lookup: CDR1 SGHRS, CDR2 YFSETQ. CDR3 in amino acids: CASSSPLVTDTQYF. The CDR3 DNA reads as TGCGCCAGCAGCTCCCCCCTAGTTACAGATACGCAGTATTTT.

The chain recombines TRBV6-2 or TRBV6-3 with TRBJ2-5, with 16 bases that match TRBD2. The CDR3 runs to 17 residues. Germline values: CDR1 MNHEY, CDR2 SVGEGT. J gave up 4 bases and V 5 bases, and 7 bases lay outside the gene matches. The CDR3 here is CASSTGLAGGPRETQYF. The CDR3 DNA is TGTGCCAGCAGTACGGGACTAGCGGGAGGGCCTCGAGAGACCCAGTACTTC.

The CDR3 region is CASSLAPGKNHGYTF. Here the CDR3 DNA reads TGTGCCAGCAGCTTGGCTCCAGGAAAAAACCATGGCTACACCTTC. The chain has TRBV5-6 and TRBJ1-2; D gene uncertain. The length of the CDR3 is 15 residues. V was cut by 0 bases and J by 6 bases, with 15 bases left in between. Looked up from germline, CDR1 is SGHDT and CDR2 is YYEEEE.